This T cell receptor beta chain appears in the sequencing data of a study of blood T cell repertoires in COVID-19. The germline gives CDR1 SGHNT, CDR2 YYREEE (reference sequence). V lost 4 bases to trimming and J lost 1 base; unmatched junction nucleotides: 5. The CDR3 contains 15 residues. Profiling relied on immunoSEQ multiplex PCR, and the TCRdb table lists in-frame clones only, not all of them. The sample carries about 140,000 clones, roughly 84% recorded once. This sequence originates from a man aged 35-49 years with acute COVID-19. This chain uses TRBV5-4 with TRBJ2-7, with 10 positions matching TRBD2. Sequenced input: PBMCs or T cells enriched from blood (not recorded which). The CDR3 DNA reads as TGTGCCAGCAGCCGGAGGACTAGCGGATCCTACGAGCAGTACTTC. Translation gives CASSRRTSGSYEQYF.